This T cell receptor (beta chain) appears in the sequencing data of a study of shared clonotypes between healthy human individuals. TCRdb keeps only in-frame clones here, not all; method: immunoSEQ multiplex PCR. Here the sample spans around 2.5 million clones, roughly 93% being singletons. V lost 6 bases to trimming and J lost 2 bases, with 18 bases between them. The CDR3 is 16 amino acids. CDR1 and CDR2 (germline): SGHRS, YFSETQ. Specimen: naive CD4+ T cells from PBMCs. Subset described: CD45RA+ positively selected. This rearrangement joins TRBV5-1 to TRBJ2-1; possibly TRBD2 for D (5 bases). The source of this sequence is a man between 18 and 35 years old in good health. Some clones in this sample may be carry-over from other donors' samples. CDR3 nucleotide sequence: TGCGCCAGCACCACTTGGGAGTTCTTCCCCTACAATGAGCAGTTCTTC. Amino acid sequence: CASTTWEFFPYNEQFF.